This T cell receptor (beta chain) was documented in a study of blood T cell repertoires in COVID-19. For the study at large: There were acute and convalescent COVID-19 samples, and they came from the United States, Italy and Spain. Sources were T cells, B-cell-depleted T cells, or PBMCs; the material itself was cDNA or gDNA.

As concerns this clone: A read error may account for a junction end that differs from germline.

Original handling: Quantification of nucleated cells was approximated via reference gene primer amplification. Repertoires were generated with immunoSEQ multiplex PCR, while TCRdb's copy carries only in-frame clones and drops some. For V, J and clone size, that table is used; D and trimming come from the DNA. The repertoire holds over 150,000 clones, approximately 80% seen once, with 8% to 9.5% in the top ten. The sequencing sample was made of peripheral blood. This clonotype was obtained from a man in his sixties with acute or convalescent COVID-19.

This CDR3 reads CSVGGQGGDDF. The CDR3 nucleotides read TGCAGCGTCGGGGGCCAAGGGGGCGACGACTTC. The rearrangement uses TRBV29-1 and TRBJ2-5; D might be TRBD1 (7 bases). Germline values: CDR1 SQVTM, CDR2 ANQGSEA. CDR3 length: 11 residues.